This record concerns one T cell receptor (beta chain) sequence. The antigen remains undetermined. Method: immunoSEQ multiplex PCR; TCRdb's copy keeps in-frame clones and lacks some. This sample has about 50,000 clones, with roughly four fifths found just once. This sample was taken from a study of OX40 agonist ivuxolimab in advanced cancers. Study in general: The drug used for patients, ivuxolimab, was an agonistic anti-OX40 (CD134) antibody.

Trimming left V 8 bases short and J 4 bases short, with 13 bases between. The CDR3 is 13 amino acids. The germline gives CDR1 MNHNS, CDR2 SASEGT. General study points: It was also the case that some nonresponders had low normalized T-cell clonal expansion.

This receptor was identified in an adult with an advanced solid tumor such as melanoma, head and neck, liver or kidney cancer. The chain links TRBV6-1 to TRBJ2-3; D unresolved. This material consisted of CD4+ or CD8+ T cells sorted from blood, taken in a trial of the OX40 agonist ivuxolimab. The CDR3 here is CASSAASADTQYF. The CDR3 bases are TGTGCCAGCTCGGCAGCCTCCGCAGATACGCAGTATTTT.